These T cell receptor beta chains were read from a single sample in a study of CD8 T cells in Susac syndrome. One entry per CDR3 protein, called by TCRdb with MiXCR from the immunoSEQ multiplex PCR reads. The sample consists of approximately 210,000 distinct CDR3 sequences, roughly 93% of them appearing once. The sequenced sample consisted of CD4+ T cells from PBMCs. The receptors stem from a human donor with Susac syndrome. Each CDR3 is given with its conserved first and last residue. Each record gives: V gene, D gene, clone size, J gene, CDR3 DNA, CDR3 protein. The D gene is left open where the match is weak. Size values are once, few and many counts, or a class for expanded clones, and some rows have none.

V: TRBV27
D: TRBD1
size: .
J: TRBJ1-6
DNA: TGTGCCAGCAGTTTATACAGGGGCGATAATTCACCCCTCCACTTT
CDR3: CASSLYRGDNSPLHF

V: TRBV20-1
D: .
size: .
J: TRBJ2-3
DNA: TGCAGTGCTCCGACGGGGGGCGAGGATACGCAGTATTTT
CDR3: CSAPTGGEDTQYF

V: TRBV20-1
D: .
size: .
J: TRBJ1-6
DNA: TGCAGTGCTAGACATCGGGACTCCTATAATTCACCCCTCCACTTT
CDR3: CSARHRDSYNSPLHF

V: TRBV7-3
D: .
size: once
J: TRBJ2-1
DNA: TGTGCCAGCAGCTTAGAAGTAGCGGCTTACAATGAGCAGTTCTTC
CDR3: CASSLEVAAYNEQFF

V: TRBV30
D: TRBD1
size: .
J: TRBJ2-1
DNA: TGTGCCTGGAATCGGGACAGGGTGACCTACAATGAGCAGTTCTTC
CDR3: CAWNRDRVTYNEQFF

V: TRBV5-1
D: .
size: .
J: TRBJ1-2
DNA: TGCGCCAGCAGCTTGGTTGCGGAAGTCTATGGCTACACCTTC
CDR3: CASSLVAEVYGYTF

V: TRBV4-1
D: TRBD2
size: .
J: TRBJ2-3
DNA: TGCGCCAGCAGCCCTCTAGCGGGGGGCCGCGATACGCAGTATTTT
CDR3: CASSPLAGGRDTQYF

V: TRBV27
D: .
size: .
J: TRBJ1-1
DNA: TGTGCCAGCAGTTTATCCGGGCCCATGAACACTGAAGCTTTCTTT
CDR3: CASSLSGPMNTEAFF

V: TRBV29-1
D: .
size: once
J: TRBJ1-2
DNA: TGCAGCGTTGGGGAAGGGATACGTGGCTATGGCTACACCTTC
CDR3: CSVGEGIRGYGYTF

V: TRBV20-1
D: TRBD2
size: .
J: TRBJ2-5
DNA: TGCAGTGCTAGCGGGGGGGACAAGGAGACCCAGTACTTC
CDR3: CSASGGDKETQYF

V: TRBV9
D: .
size: .
J: TRBJ2-1
DNA: TGTGCCAGCAGCGTAGCGGCAGACTCCTACAATGAGCAGTTCTTC
CDR3: CASSVAADSYNEQFF

V: TRBV4-3
D: .
size: .
J: TRBJ1-2
DNA: TGCGCCAGCAGCCAAGGGGCAGCCTATGGCTACACCTTC
CDR3: CASSQGAAYGYTF

V: TRBV11-2
D: .
size: .
J: TRBJ2-3
DNA: TGTGCCAGCAGCCCACTCAACCTGGCCCAGGGGGGTACGCAGTATTTT
CDR3: CASSPLNLAQGGTQYF

V: TRBV6-2/TRBV6-3
D: TRBD2
size: .
J: TRBJ2-1
DNA: TGTGCCAGCAGTTACCCGGGGACTAGCGGGGGCCGCTACAATGAGCAGTTCTTC
CDR3: CASSYPGTSGGRYNEQFF

V: TRBV3-1
D: TRBD1
size: .
J: TRBJ1-6
DNA: TGTGCCAGCAGCCGGAGGACAGGGGGGAATTCACCCCTCCACTTT
CDR3: CASSRRTGGNSPLHF

V: TRBV4-2
D: .
size: .
J: TRBJ1-5
DNA: TGTGCCAGCAGCCAACGGGATTCCAATCAGCCCCAGCATTTT
CDR3: CASSQRDSNQPQHF

V: TRBV7-3
D: .
size: .
J: TRBJ2-6
DNA: TGTGCCAGCAGCTTCGGGGACTCTGGGGCCAACGTCCTGACTTTC
CDR3: CASSFGDSGANVLTF

V: TRBV5-1
D: .
size: .
J: TRBJ2-5
DNA: TGCGCCAGCAGCTTGGGAGGGGGATCGGGAGAGACCCAGTACTTC
CDR3: CASSLGGGSGETQYF

V: TRBV20-1
D: TRBD2
size: .
J: TRBJ2-7
DNA: TGCAGTGCCCGCCCGGGGGGGAAGGAGCAGTACTTC
CDR3: CSARPGGKEQYF

V: TRBV3-1
D: .
size: once
J: TRBJ1-1
DNA: TGTGCCAGCATCCTAACATCCGGGAACACTGAAGCTTTCTTT
CDR3: CASILTSGNTEAFF

V: TRBV24-1
D: TRBD2
size: .
J: TRBJ2-3
DNA: TGTGCCACCAGTGACCCCTCGCCAGCGGGGATACAAGATACGCAGTATTTT
CDR3: CATSDPSPAGIQDTQYF

V: TRBV7-3
D: TRBD2
size: once
J: TRBJ2-3
DNA: TGTGCCAGCAGCCCCTCAGGGACTAGCGGGATGGAAGATACGCAGTATTTT
CDR3: CASSPSGTSGMEDTQYF

V: TRBV29-1
D: TRBD2
size: .
J: TRBJ2-1
DNA: TGCAGCGCAAACGGACTAGGGACTAGCGGGGGATCGGTACGCAATGAGCAGTTCTTC
CDR3: CSANGLGTSGGSVRNEQFF

V: TRBV2
D: .
size: .
J: TRBJ1-4
DNA: TGTGCCAGCAGGAGGGGGACTAATGAAAAACTGTTTTTT
CDR3: CASRRGTNEKLFF

V: TRBV29-1
D: .
size: .
J: TRBJ1-1
DNA: TGCAGCGTCGGGGCCTCGCCGGGCGCTGAAGCTTTCTTT
CDR3: CSVGASPGAEAFF

V: TRBV5-1
D: TRBD2
size: once
J: TRBJ2-5
DNA: TGCGCCAGCAGCTTGGGGATAGCGGGGTCGGAGACCCAGTACTTC
CDR3: CASSLGIAGSETQYF

V: TRBV12-3/TRBV12-4
D: TRBD1
size: .
J: TRBJ1-2
DNA: TGTGCCAGCAGTACCATAGACCCGGGACAGGGAGGCTACACCTTC
CDR3: CASSTIDPGQGGYTF

V: TRBV5-1
D: .
size: .
J: TRBJ2-1
DNA: TGCGCCAGCAGCGCCCAGGTGGGCTCCTACAATGAGCAGTTCTTC
CDR3: CASSAQVGSYNEQFF

V: TRBV28
D: TRBD1
size: .
J: TRBJ1-2
DNA: TGTGCCAGCAGAACTGGGGACAGGGGAAATGGCTACACCTTC
CDR3: CASRTGDRGNGYTF

V: TRBV15
D: .
size: .
J: TRBJ1-4
DNA: TGTGCCACCAGCAGAGATCACCGGGATAAGTTTTTT
CDR3: CATSRDHRDKFF

V: TRBV9
D: .
size: once
J: TRBJ1-1
DNA: TGTGCCAGCAGCGTAGGGGCAGCGAACACTGAAGCTTTCTTT
CDR3: CASSVGAANTEAFF

V: TRBV20-1
D: TRBD1
size: .
J: TRBJ2-1
DNA: TGCAGTGCTAGCGGACAGGGGACGAGCTCCTACAATGAGCAGTTCTTC
CDR3: CSASGQGTSSYNEQFF

V: TRBV29-1
D: .
size: once
J: TRBJ2-7
DNA: TGCAGCGTTGCGTTGGGCAGGCTGACCTACGAGCAGTACTTC
CDR3: CSVALGRLTYEQYF

V: TRBV7-2
D: TRBD2
size: .
J: TRBJ2-7
DNA: TGTGCCAGCAGCCTCAAGCGGCTAGCGGGGGCTAGCTCCTACGAGCAGTACTTC
CDR3: CASSLKRLAGASSYEQYF

V: TRBV7-6
D: .
size: .
J: TRBJ2-3
DNA: TGTGCCAGCAGCCTTAACGCCGGGGGAACTAGCACAGATACGCAGTATTTT
CDR3: CASSLNAGGTSTDTQYF

V: TRBV7-2
D: .
size: .
J: TRBJ2-6
DNA: TGTGCCAGCAGCTTATCACAGTCTGGGGCCAACGTCCTGACTTTC
CDR3: CASSLSQSGANVLTF

V: TRBV5-4
D: TRBD1
size: once
J: TRBJ1-6
DNA: TGTGCCAGCAGCTCCCCCGGACAGGGGTATAATTCACCCCTCCACTTT
CDR3: CASSSPGQGYNSPLHF

V: TRBV5-1
D: TRBD2
size: .
J: TRBJ2-7
DNA: TGCGCCAGCAGCTTTACTAGCGGGGGAGGCTACGAGCAGTACTTC
CDR3: CASSFTSGGGYEQYF

V: TRBV20-1
D: TRBD1
size: .
J: TRBJ1-4
DNA: TGCAGTGCTACAGACAGGGCCGATGAAAAACTGTTTTTT
CDR3: CSATDRADEKLFF

V: TRBV6-5
D: TRBD1
size: .
J: TRBJ1-1
DNA: TGTGCCAGCAGGCGGACAGGGGGTGAAGCTTTCTTT
CDR3: CASRRTGGEAFF

V: TRBV7-2
D: .
size: .
J: TRBJ1-2
DNA: TGTGCCAGCAGTTACTCAGCTAACTATGGCTACACCTTC
CDR3: CASSYSANYGYTF

V: TRBV18
D: .
size: .
J: TRBJ1-1
DNA: TGTGCCAGCTCACCACCGAGAGACAGGTCCCTGGCTTTCTTT
CDR3: CASSPPRDRSLAFF

V: TRBV4-3
D: TRBD2
size: .
J: TRBJ2-1
DNA: TGCGCCAGCAGCCAAGGATTGGGTAGCGGGGGGGAGACGGGCAATGAGCAGTTCTTC
CDR3: CASSQGLGSGGETGNEQFF

V: TRBV21-1
D: .
size: .
J: TRBJ1-2
DNA: TGTGCCAGCAGCCCCCCCGCACCTAACTATGGCTACACCTTC
CDR3: CASSPPAPNYGYTF

V: TRBV6-2/TRBV6-3
D: .
size: .
J: TRBJ2-7
DNA: TGTGCCAGCGGAACTGAGGGACGGGGCTCCTACGAGCAGTACTTC
CDR3: CASGTEGRGSYEQYF

V: TRBV27
D: TRBD1
size: .
J: TRBJ2-1
DNA: TGTGCCAGCAGTTTAATGACAGGGGGCGCGTCCTACAATGAGCAGTTCTTC
CDR3: CASSLMTGGASYNEQFF

V: TRBV20-1
D: .
size: .
J: TRBJ1-1
DNA: TGCAGTGCTAGAGATCGGCAAGCCCTACGTCGAAACACTGAAGCTTTCTTT
CDR3: CSARDRQALRRNTEAFF

V: TRBV20-1
D: .
size: .
J: TRBJ1-1
DNA: TGCAGTGCTAGAGATGGGGCCCTCGGTTTCCCGAACACTGAAGCTTTCTTT
CDR3: CSARDGALGFPNTEAFF

V: TRBV9
D: .
size: .
J: TRBJ1-1
DNA: TGTGCCAGCAGCGTGGATCAAAACACTGAAGCTTTCTTT
CDR3: CASSVDQNTEAFF

V: TRBV15
D: TRBD1
size: .
J: TRBJ2-1
DNA: TGTGCCACCAGAGCTGACAGGGCCTCCTACAATGAGCAGTTCTTC
CDR3: CATRADRASYNEQFF

V: TRBV6-1
D: .
size: .
J: TRBJ2-1
DNA: TGTGCCAGCAGTGATAAAGGTTGGGAGGATGGGCATGAGCAGTTCTTC
CDR3: CASSDKGWEDGHEQFF

V: TRBV27
D: TRBD1
size: .
J: TRBJ2-1
DNA: TGTGCCAGCAGCAGACAGGGGCCTTCCTACAATGAGCAGTTCTTC
CDR3: CASSRQGPSYNEQFF

V: TRBV15
D: TRBD1
size: .
J: TRBJ1-1
DNA: TGTGCCACCAGCAGAGATCGACAGGGGGGAACTGAAGCTTTCTTT
CDR3: CATSRDRQGGTEAFF

V: TRBV30
D: .
size: .
J: TRBJ2-2
DNA: TGTGCCTGGAGCGGACTTGACACCGGGGAGCTGTTTTTT
CDR3: CAWSGLDTGELFF